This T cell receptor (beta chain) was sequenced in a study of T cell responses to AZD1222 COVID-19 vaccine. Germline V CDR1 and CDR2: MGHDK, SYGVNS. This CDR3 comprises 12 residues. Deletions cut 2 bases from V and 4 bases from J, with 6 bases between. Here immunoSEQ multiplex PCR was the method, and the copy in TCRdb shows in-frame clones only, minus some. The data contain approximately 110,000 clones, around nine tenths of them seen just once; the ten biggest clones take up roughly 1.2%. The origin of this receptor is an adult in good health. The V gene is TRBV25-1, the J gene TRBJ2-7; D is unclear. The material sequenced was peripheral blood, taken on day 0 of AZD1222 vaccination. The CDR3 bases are TGTGCCAGCAGTGAAAAGGGATACGAGCAGTACTTC. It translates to CASSEKGYEQYF.